This T cell receptor beta chain came from a study of T cell responses to AZD1222 COVID-19 vaccine. Looked up from germline, CDR1 is LGHDT and CDR2 is YNNKEL (reference sequence). Trimming took off 2 bases at V and 7 bases at J, with 9 bases between the two ends. This CDR3 is built from 12 residues. Only in-frame clones appear in the TCRdb table, and some are missing; sequencing was by immunoSEQ multiplex PCR. The sample records about 92,000 clones, under 90% being singletons. The specimen was peripheral blood, collected on day 0 of AZD1222 vaccination. This chain connects TRBV3-1 (or the pseudogene TRBV3-2) to TRBJ2-7; D unclear. The sequence was collected from an adult in good health. CDR3 nucleotide sequence: TGTGCCAGCAGCCAAATAGAAAAAGAGCAGTACTTC. Translation gives CASSQIEKEQYF.